A single count supports the clone carrying this TCR beta chain. The antigen is not known. DNA at 150 to 250 ng, 25,000 to 30,000 T cell genomes, went into sorted-subset replicate PCRs. Clones were sequenced by immunoSEQ multiplex PCR, and TCRdb holds only the in-frame ones, with some missing. This table has hundreds of thousands of clones, about two thirds appearing once. The data stem from a study of shared clonotypes between healthy human individuals. General study points: Clonotypes that were shared across several donors made up around 5.5% of naive CD4 clonotypes. The authors sampled blood alone, and tissue repertoires likely differ.

CDR3 length equals 19 residues. Germline CDR1 SGDLS, CDR2 YYNGEE. Trimming cost V 0 bases and J 1 base, with 20 bases left between them. The J gene is TRBJ2-1, the V gene TRBV9; D perhaps matches TRBD1 (5 bases). This sequence was found in a woman in her 30s in good health. The sequenced sample consisted of memory CD4+ T cells sorted from blood. Subset denoted: CD45RA-negative fraction. CDR3 sequence: CASSVGGQGQGVSYNEQFF. In DNA form, the CDR3 reads TGTGCCAGCAGCGTAGGCGGACAAGGCCAGGGCGTATCCTACAATGAGCAGTTCTTC.